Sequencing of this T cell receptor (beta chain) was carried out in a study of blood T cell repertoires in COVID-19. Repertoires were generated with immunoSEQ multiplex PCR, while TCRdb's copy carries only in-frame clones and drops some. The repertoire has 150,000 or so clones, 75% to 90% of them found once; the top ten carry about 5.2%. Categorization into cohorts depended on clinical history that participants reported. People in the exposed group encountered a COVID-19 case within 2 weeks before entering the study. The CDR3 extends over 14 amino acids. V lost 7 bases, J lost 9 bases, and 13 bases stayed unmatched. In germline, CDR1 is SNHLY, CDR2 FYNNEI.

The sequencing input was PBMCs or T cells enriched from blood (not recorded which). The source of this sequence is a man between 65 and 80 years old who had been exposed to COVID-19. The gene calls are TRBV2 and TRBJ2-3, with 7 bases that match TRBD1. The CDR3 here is CASMVGGAGETQYF. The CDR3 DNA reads TGTGCCAGCATGGTAGGGGGCGCAGGGGAGACGCAGTATTTT.